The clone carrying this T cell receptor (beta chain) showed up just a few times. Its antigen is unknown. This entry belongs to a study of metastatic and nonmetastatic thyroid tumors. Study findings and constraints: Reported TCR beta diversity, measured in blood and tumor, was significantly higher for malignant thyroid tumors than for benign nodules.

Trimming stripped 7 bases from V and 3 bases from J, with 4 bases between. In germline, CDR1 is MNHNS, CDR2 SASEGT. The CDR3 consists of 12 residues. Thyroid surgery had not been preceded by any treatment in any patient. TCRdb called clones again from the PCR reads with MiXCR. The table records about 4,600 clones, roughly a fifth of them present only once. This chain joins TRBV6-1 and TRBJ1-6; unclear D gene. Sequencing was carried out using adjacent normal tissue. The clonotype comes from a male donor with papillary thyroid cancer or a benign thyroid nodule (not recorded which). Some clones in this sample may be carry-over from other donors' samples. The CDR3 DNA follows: TGTGCCAGCAAAGGCTATAATTCACCCCTCCACTTT. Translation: CASKGYNSPLHF.